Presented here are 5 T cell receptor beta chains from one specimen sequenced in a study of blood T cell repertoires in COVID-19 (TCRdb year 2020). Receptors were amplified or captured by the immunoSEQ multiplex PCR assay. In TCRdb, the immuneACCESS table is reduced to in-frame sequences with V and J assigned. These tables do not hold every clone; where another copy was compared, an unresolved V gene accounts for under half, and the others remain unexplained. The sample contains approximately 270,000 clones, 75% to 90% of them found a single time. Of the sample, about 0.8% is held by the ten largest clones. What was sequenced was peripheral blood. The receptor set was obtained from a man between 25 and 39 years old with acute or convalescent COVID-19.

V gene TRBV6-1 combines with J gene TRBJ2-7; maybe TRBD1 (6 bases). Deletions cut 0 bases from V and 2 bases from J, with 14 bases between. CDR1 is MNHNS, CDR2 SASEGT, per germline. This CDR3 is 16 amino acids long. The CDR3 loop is CASSEAQGKPPYEQYF. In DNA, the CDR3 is TGTGCCAGCAGTGAAGCCCAGGGGAAACCTCCCTACGAGCAGTACTTC.

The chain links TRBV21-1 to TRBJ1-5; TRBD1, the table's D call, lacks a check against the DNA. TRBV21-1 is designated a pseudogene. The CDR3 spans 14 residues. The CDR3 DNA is TGTGCCAGCAGCGCAAGCAGGGGGCATCAGCCCCAGCATTTT. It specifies CASSASRGHQPQHF.

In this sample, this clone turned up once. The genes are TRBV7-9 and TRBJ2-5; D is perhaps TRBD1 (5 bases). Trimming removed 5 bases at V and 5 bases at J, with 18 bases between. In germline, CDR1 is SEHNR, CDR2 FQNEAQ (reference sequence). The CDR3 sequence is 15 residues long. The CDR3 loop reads CASSRTGRVEETQYF. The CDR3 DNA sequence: TGTGCCAGCAGCCGCACGGGCAGGGTCGAGGAGACCCAGTACTTC.

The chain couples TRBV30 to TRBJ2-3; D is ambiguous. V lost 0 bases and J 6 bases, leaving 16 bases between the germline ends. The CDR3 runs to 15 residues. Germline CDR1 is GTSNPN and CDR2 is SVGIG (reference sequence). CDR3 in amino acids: CAWSVLASVSDTQYF. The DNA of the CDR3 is TGTGCCTGGAGTGTACTTGCGTCGGTCTCGGATACGCAGTATTTT.

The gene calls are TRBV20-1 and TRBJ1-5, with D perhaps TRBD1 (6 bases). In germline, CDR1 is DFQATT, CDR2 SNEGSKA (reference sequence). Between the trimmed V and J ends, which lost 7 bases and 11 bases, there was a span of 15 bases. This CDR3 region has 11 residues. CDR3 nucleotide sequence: TGCAGTGTATTCAGGGGCAGGTCCCAGCATTTT. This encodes CSVFRGRSQHF.